This T cell receptor (beta chain) was found in a study of blood T cells in healthy people across ages. Study-wide context: Capture by template switching was about one barcoded beta molecule per two T cells.

V lost 2 bases and J lost 1, with 6 bases in between. Germline values: CDR1 MNHNS, CDR2 SASEGT. This CDR3 contains 15 residues. Together with a sample-barcoded 5' primer, a J-beta primer mix was included in a second PCR lasting 7 to 11 cycles. TCRdb independently ran MiXCR on the 5' RACE reads; one entry per CDR3 protein. The sample has more than 500,000 distinct CDR3 sequences, approximately 25% seen once. Findings and limits, study-wide: Expanded clonotype shifts may have been confounded, as the donors had an unknown CMV status.

This clonotype was observed a handful of times. The antigen remains undetermined. The clonotype originates from an older woman in good health. The material sequenced was blood. The J gene is TRBJ2-6, the V gene TRBV6-1; possibly TRBD1 for D (6 bases). The CDR3 nucleotides are TGTGCCAGCAGTGAAAGGGGGTCTGGGGCCAACGTCCTGACTTTC. The encoded protein is CASSERGSGANVLTF.